This T cell receptor (beta chain) was identified during a study of cytomegalovirus exposure and HLA in healthy donors. Looking at the study overall: In a previous analysis, 100 million to 140 million unique TCR beta sequences were found from about 179 million T cells. Whole-study results and caveats: Previously analyzed data showed that most TCR beta V segments were productive at a frequency of about 87% or about 30%.

The germline CDR1 and CDR2 sequences are MDHEN and SYDVKM. V was pared by 3 bases and J by 3 bases, with 12 bases between. This CDR3 region has 14 residues. A multiplex PCR was run with 60 Vbeta primers and 13 Jbeta primers. TCRdb's copy holds only in-frame clones and misses some; the assay was immunoSEQ multiplex PCR. The table shows about 140,000 clones, with 70% to 75% occurring only once. Turning to this clone: Its antigen is not identified.

The sequencing input was PBMCs. This receptor was obtained from a woman aged 30 to 39 in good health and CMV-seronegative. This rearrangement joins TRBV28 to TRBJ2-7, with D perhaps TRBD2 (7 bases). CDR3 DNA: TGTGCCAGCAGTTTGGGGGGGGGCTACTACGAGCAGTACGTC. It encodes CASSLGGGYYEQYV.